This T cell receptor beta chain was profiled in a study of human T cells and chemical hapten exposure. Time point: pre-sensitization, week 0. Documented treatment: therapeutic diphenylcyclopropenone sensitization with weekly scalp DPC. V lost 5 bases, J lost 0 bases, and 13 bases stayed unmatched. This CDR3 region has 17 residues. CDR1 is SGHVS and CDR2 is FQNEAQ in the germline V gene. This clonotype has a handful of counts. TCRdb recomputed calls from the RACE reads with MiXCR, one row per CDR3 protein. The data hold about 120,000 distinct CDR3 sequences, with 13% observed a single time. The V and J genes are TRBV7-8 and TRBJ2-7; 7 nucleotides match TRBD1. The TCR sequence derives from a woman under 30 with alopecia areata. Some clones in this sample may be carry-over from other donors' samples. The sample consisted of whole blood, taken in connection with sensitization to the hapten diphenylcyclopropenone (DPC). The CDR3 protein is CASSANDRAWSSYEQYF. CDR3 sequence (DNA): TGTGCCAGCAGCGCGAACGACAGGGCTTGGAGCTCCTACGAGCAGTACTTC.